The next 25 T cell receptor beta chains were all read from a single sample in a study of T-cell reconstitution after alpha-beta-depleted transplantation in children. The library targeted TCRbeta and was prepared with unique molecular identifiers. TCRdb itself ran the PCR reads through MiXCR, one entry per CDR3 protein. The sample consists of roughly 310,000 distinct CDR3 sequences, approximately 23% of them appearing once. Here the sequenced sample was PBMCs, mostly from graft donor cells, taken 180 days after TCRalphabeta/CD19-depleted stem cell transplant. The source is a male patient aged 10-17 years who had a stem cell transplant for acute lymphoblastic leukemia, so the T cells may come from the graft donor.

V gene TRBV5-1 combines with J gene TRBJ2-5; a possible D gene is TRBD1 (6 bases). Trimming removed 4 bases from V and 5 bases from J, with 15 bases in between. Germline CDR1 SGHRS, CDR2 YFSETQ. The CDR3 is 14 amino acids. CDR3 sequence: CASSTQGLEETQYF. The DNA of the CDR3 is TGCGCCAGCAGCACGCAGGGGCTCGAGGAGACCCAGTACTTC.

V gene TRBV10-3 combines with J gene TRBJ2-7; TRBD2 aligns across 12 bases. V shed 7 bases and J 5 bases; nucleotides not matched to a gene: 9. This CDR3 has 15 amino acids. Germline CDR1 and CDR2: ENHRY and SYGVKD. The CDR3 DNA is TGTGCCATCAAGGGCGAGACTAGCGGGAGCCACGAGCAGTACTTC. Translated, it gives CAIKGETSGSHEQYF.

The rearrangement links TRBV15 to TRBJ2-7; D remains ambiguous. Germline lookup yields CDR1 LNHNV and CDR2 YYDKDF (reference sequence). The CDR3 sequence is 12 residues long. V gave up 5 bases and J gave up 3 bases, with 8 bases separating them. CDR3 nucleotide sequence: TGTGCCACCAGCGGCCAGATCTACGAGCAGTACTTC. Protein product: CATSGQIYEQYF.

This clonotype was seen at least ten times. The chain is built from TRBV29-1 and TRBJ2-7, with 10 positions matching TRBD2. The CDR3 spans 13 residues. CDR1 SQVTM and CDR2 ANQGSEA come from the germline V gene. J was trimmed by 3 bases and V by 5 bases; bases with no gene match: 4. The CDR3 is CSVQRLAGYEQYF. The DNA of the CDR3 is TGCAGCGTTCAACGACTAGCGGGCTACGAGCAGTACTTC.

This clonotype occurred many times. The chain couples TRBV12-3 or TRBV12-4 to TRBJ2-5; D uncertain. Trimming left V 6 bases short and J 0 bases short, with 14 bases between. The CDR3 contains 15 residues. The CDR3 DNA reads TGTGCCAGCAGCTCCGTGACCGTGTACCAAGAGACCCAGTACTTC. Protein: CASSSVTVYQETQYF.

This clonotype appeared a few times. The chain joins TRBV5-6 to TRBJ2-3, with TRBD2 matching over 7 bases. Trimming took 4 bases from V and 0 from J; bases not matched to a gene: 5. CDR1 is SGHDT and CDR2 is YYEEEE in the germline V gene. The CDR3 is 15 amino acids. The CDR3 DNA reads TGTGCCAGCAGCCCCTGGGGGGGAAGCACAGATACGCAGTATTTT. Translated, it gives CASSPWGGSTDTQYF.

V gene TRBV12-3 or TRBV12-4 combines with J gene TRBJ2-7; 10 bases line up with TRBD2. V shed 8 bases, J shed 4 bases, and the junction held 8 bases outside the gene matches. The length of the CDR3 is 14 residues. The CDR3 protein is CASGSSGRWYEQYF. The CDR3 DNA is TGTGCCAGCGGGTCTAGCGGGAGATGGTACGAGCAGTACTTC.

The chain has TRBV5-1 and TRBJ2-7, with 7 bases lining up with TRBD1. With 5 bases clipped from V and 2 bases from J, the junction kept 4 bases outside the gene matches. This CDR3 comprises 13 residues. CDR1 and CDR2 from the germline V gene are SGHRS and YFSETQ. The CDR3 bases are TGCGCCAGCAGGGGACAGTCCACCTACGAGCAGTACTTC. It encodes CASRGQSTYEQYF.

This chain uses TRBV7-9 with TRBJ2-7; no clear D. CDR3 size: 17 residues. Trimming left V 4 bases short and J 2 bases short, with 21 bases between. Germline-derived CDR1 and CDR2 are SEHNR and FQNEAQ (reference sequence). The CDR3 sequence is CASSSPGLWGRAYEQYF. CDR3 sequence (DNA): TGTGCCAGCAGCTCCCCGGGTTTATGGGGAAGGGCCTACGAGCAGTACTTC.

This rearrangement joins TRBV5-1 to TRBJ2-1, with 8 bases lining up with TRBD1. With V trimmed by 2 bases and J by 12 bases, 4 bases remained unmatched. CDR3 size: 12 residues. Germline V lookup: CDR1 SGHRS, CDR2 YFSETQ. The CDR3 coding sequence is TGCGCCAGCAGCTTTACAGGGGGAGGGCAGTTCTTC. Translating gives CASSFTGGGQFF.

This chain connects TRBV10-3 to TRBJ2-5; the D is unclear. Germline V gene sequence: CDR1 ENHRY, CDR2 SYGVKD. V gave up 4 bases and J gave up 4 bases, with 19 bases separating them. The length of the CDR3 is 16 residues. The CDR3 DNA follows: TGTGCCATCAGTGCCATAGACGACGGCCTTCGAGAGACCCAGTACTTC. As protein: CAISAIDDGLRETQYF.

The rearrangement links TRBV19 to TRBJ2-3; weak D call: TRBD2 (6 bases). CDR1 is LNHDA, CDR2 SQIVND, per germline (reference sequence). V lost 6 bases to trimming and J lost 2 bases, with 12 bases between them. The CDR3 runs to 14 residues. CDR3 bases: TGTGCCAGTAGAGCCAGCGGGTTCACAGATACGCAGTATTTT. It specifies CASRASGFTDTQYF.

This clonotype was seen a few times. The rearrangement links TRBV12-3 or TRBV12-4 to TRBJ1-4, with TRBD1 identical over 8 bases. The CDR3 is 16 amino acids. Trimming at V came to 7 bases and at J to 6 bases, leaving 13 bases not matched to a gene. CDR3 protein: CASTKLLRGLYEKLFF. As DNA, the CDR3 is TGTGCCAGCACCAAACTGCTCAGGGGGCTTTATGAAAAACTGTTTTTT.

This chain joins TRBV3-1 and TRBJ2-3; 8 nucleotides align to TRBD2. The germline V gene has CDR1 LGHDT and CDR2 YNNKEL (reference sequence). The CDR3 sequence is 15 residues long. The ends lost 6 bases at V and 5 bases at J; junction bases unmatched: 10. In DNA form, the CDR3 reads TGTGCCAGCAGGTACAGGGCGGGAGGTCTAGATACGCAGTATTTT. It specifies CASRYRAGGLDTQYF.

This clonotype was counted between two and nine times. The rearrangement uses TRBV12-3 or TRBV12-4 and TRBJ2-3; a possible D gene is TRBD2 (5 bases). The CDR3 spans 15 residues. V lost 6 bases to trimming and J lost 2 bases, with 15 bases between them. The CDR3 here is CASRTMSRVTDTQYF. The CDR3 DNA sequence: TGTGCCAGCAGAACGATGTCGAGGGTCACAGATACGCAGTATTTT.

This clonotype was seen a few times. This chain connects TRBV6-1 to TRBJ2-5; TRBD2 matches at 7 bases. CDR3 size: 14 residues. With V trimmed by 6 bases and J by 1 base, 5 bases remained unmatched. Germline V lookup: CDR1 MNHNS, CDR2 SASEGT. The CDR3 DNA reads as TGTGCCAGCAGCCCTAGCGGAATCCAAGAGACCCAGTACTTC. Translating gives CASSPSGIQETQYF.

J is TRBJ2-5 and V is TRBV9; possibly TRBD2 for D (7 bases). This CDR3 is built from 18 residues. V shed 0 bases and J shed 0 bases, with 18 bases lying between them. The germline CDR1 and CDR2 sequences are SGDLS and YYNGEE. As DNA, the CDR3 is TGTGCCAGCAGCGTAGTAGGGGGGGGCGCGGGGTACCAAGAGACCCAGTACTTC. Translation gives CASSVVGGGAGYQETQYF.

The chain joins TRBV29-1 to TRBJ1-3; D unclear. V lost 5 bases, J lost 8 bases, and 22 bases lay in between. CDR1 and CDR2 (germline): SQVTM, ANQGSEA. CDR3 length: 15 residues. The chain's CDR3 is CSVPRRGLSRYTIYF. The CDR3 DNA reads TGCAGCGTTCCGAGGAGAGGCCTATCCCGGTACACCATATATTTT.

The V call is TRBV20-1, the J call TRBJ2-1; D is unclear. Trimming removed 6 bases from V and 7 bases from J, with 16 bases in between. The CDR3 consists of 13 residues. CDR1 and CDR2 from the germline V gene are DFQATT and SNEGSKA (reference sequence). The CDR3 bases are TGCAGTGCCCCGGGTCCCTTTCTTAATGAGCAGTTCTTC. Protein: CSAPGPFLNEQFF.

This clonotype was detected only a few times. The chain couples TRBV13 to TRBJ2-7, with TRBD1 identical over 9 bases. The V gene's germline CDR1 is PRHDT and CDR2 FYEKMQ (reference sequence). Trimming at V came to 8 bases and at J to 0 bases, leaving 2 bases not matched to a gene. The length of the CDR3 is 13 residues. CDR3 residues: CASGTGSSYEQYF. In DNA, the CDR3 is TGTGCCAGCGGGACAGGGAGCTCCTACGAGCAGTACTTC.

The genes are TRBV6-1 and TRBJ2-1; 8 bases map to TRBD2. CDR1 and CDR2 from the germline V gene are MNHNS and SASEGT. This CDR3 is 18 amino acids long. V lost 3 bases and J lost 5; bases outside the gene matches: 15. The CDR3 nucleotides read TGTGCCAGCAGTGACGACGGGAGGGCCGGGGGGTGGGACAATGAGCAGTTCTTC. It yields the protein CASSDDGRAGGWDNEQFF.

The chain uses TRBV5-1 and TRBJ2-7; 10 bases match TRBD2. V gave up 5 bases and J gave up 0 bases; unmatched junction bases: 2. The CDR3 runs to 14 residues. Germline V gives CDR1 SGHRS, CDR2 YFSETQ. The CDR3 DNA reads TGCGCCAGCAGACCTAGCGGGAGCTCCTACGAGCAGTACTTC. This translates into CASRPSGSSYEQYF.

J is TRBJ2-7 and V is TRBV11-2; 8 bases map to TRBD1. The junction had 8 bases not matched to a gene; V was cut back by 8 bases and J by 2 bases. This CDR3 comprises 14 residues. Germline CDR1 reads SGHAT; CDR2 reads FQNNGV. The CDR3 region has the DNA TGTGCCAGCGCGGGTCGGGACAGGACCTACGAGCAGTACTTC. Amino acids: CASAGRDRTYEQYF.

The V call is TRBV29-1, the J call TRBJ2-1, with unresolved D. The V and J ends lost 6 bases and 6 bases respectively, with 6 bases between them. The CDR3 is 10 residues long. The V gene's germline CDR1 is SQVTM and CDR2 ANQGSEA. CDR3 sequence reads: CSVAGNEQFF. In nucleotides, the CDR3 is TGCAGCGTAGCAGGCAATGAGCAGTTCTTC.

The rearrangement uses TRBV7-3 and TRBJ2-3, with 8 bases that match TRBD2. In germline, CDR1 is SGHTA, CDR2 FQGTGA. Losses at the gene ends were 1 base for V and 0 bases for J; bases not matched to a gene: 6. There are 17 residues in the CDR3. This CDR3 is CASSLRSPSGSTDTQYF. CDR3 DNA: TGTGCCAGCAGCTTAAGAAGCCCTAGCGGGAGCACAGATACGCAGTATTTT.